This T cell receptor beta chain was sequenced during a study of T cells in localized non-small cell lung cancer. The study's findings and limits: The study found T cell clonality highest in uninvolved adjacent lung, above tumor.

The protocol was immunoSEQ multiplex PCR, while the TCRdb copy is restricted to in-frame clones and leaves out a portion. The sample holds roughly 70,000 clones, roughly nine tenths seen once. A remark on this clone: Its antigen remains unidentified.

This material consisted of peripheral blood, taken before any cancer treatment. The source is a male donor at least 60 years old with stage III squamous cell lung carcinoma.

DNA of the CDR3: TGTGCCAGCAGGGTGAAGTCGGGGGGTTACACTGAAGCTTTCTTT. Encoded protein: CASRVKSGGYTEAFF. The chain links TRBV6-1 to TRBJ1-1; D perhaps matches TRBD1 (5 bases). Germline V gene data show CDR1 as MNHNS and CDR2 as SASEGT. The germline V and J ends were trimmed by 6 bases and 3 bases, with 17 bases remaining between them. The CDR3 is 15 amino acids.